This T cell receptor (beta chain) was recovered during a study of Graves' ophthalmopathy and Graves' hyperthyroidism. The CDR3 length is 18 residues. V shed 7 bases, J shed 0 bases, and the junction held 12 bases outside the gene matches. From germline, CDR1 is MDHEN and CDR2 SYDVKM. Broader study findings: In predicting ophthalmopathy progression, the model reached 65% to 71% sensitivity and 72% to 85% specificity. Blood repertoires reportedly contained most expanded thyroid clonotypes above 0.001 frequency.

Those donors who had ophthalmopathy presented with moderate-to-severe activity, a CAS of ≥3, a NOSPECS of ≥4 and a duration under 3 months. Exclusion covered patients with other autoimmune diseases or uncontrolled infections (as well as pregnancy or lactation). Amplification targeted the TCR beta CDR3 regions, with RNA transcripts as the source material. RT-PCR with HTBI primers came first, then second-round multiplex PCR. TCRdb re-analysed the multiplex PCR reads in MiXCR, keeping a single row per CDR3 protein. The sample lists approximately 480,000 distinct CDR3 sequences, approximately 15% occurring once. In this sample, this clonotype turned up many times. What it recognizes is unknown.

The sequenced sample was blood. This clonotype was sampled from a young woman with Graves' ophthalmopathy. This chain connects TRBV28 to TRBJ2-7, with 13 bases fitting TRBD2. CDR3 sequence reads: CASTQLGLAGDGSYEQYF. CDR3 sequence (DNA): TGTGCCAGCACCCAATTAGGACTAGCGGGAGATGGCTCCTACGAGCAGTACTTC.